This T cell receptor (beta chain) was profiled in a study of blood T cell repertoires in COVID-19 (dated by TCRdb to about 2020). As for the study more broadly: The collaborator samples originated in the United States, Italy and Spain and spanned the acute and convalescent phases of COVID-19. Where available, HLA class I and class II types were taken from metadata supplied by the sample provider and were not determined by assay-based typing. Sample metadata almost always included a de-identified subject ID, COVID-19 status, age in years and sex. The samples were drawn from the first 160 participants of the ongoing ImmuneRACE study and from 950 to 1,500 subjects provided by 6 global collaborators. Deeply sampled blood TCRbeta repertoires from subjects exposed to, actively infected with, or recovered from COVID-19 were included in the dataset. The repertoires were released in a freely available public database intended as a resource for research on the immune response to SARS-CoV-2. The material from the prospective study consisted of cDNA or gDNA derived from T cells, B-cell-depleted T cells, or PBMCs.

Participants in the prospective study were aged roughly 18 to 89 years, lived in some 24 United States geographic areas, and enrolled through a virtual design. In the prospective study, cohorts were assigned on the basis of participant-reported clinical history obtained from a screening survey and a study questionnaire. In the prospective study, whole blood, serum and a nasopharyngeal or oropharyngeal swab were collected from each participant by mobile phlebotomists. Participants in the prospective study had the option to provide additional blood draws and questionnaires over a roughly 2-month period. Before DNA extraction, blood samples from the prospective study were shipped at room temperature or frozen. The CDR3 covers 17 residues, taking in both the cysteine and the phenylalanine. Only the CDR3 DNA is retained, 51 bases long and in frame from the first base. The germline V gene yields KGHSH for CDR1 and LQKENI for CDR2. The trim is 3 bases for V and 0 bases for J, with a gap of 12 bases between the germline ends.

The immunoSEQ Assay, a bias-controlled multiplex PCR, was used to amplify TCRbeta CDR3 regions from genomic DNA. The source study handled its data this way. The number of nucleated cells in each sample was estimated by amplification of reference gene primers within the assay. To quantify the absolute abundance of each unique TCRbeta CDR3 rearrangement, sequence reads were collapsed and filtered. For each sample, productive Simpson clonality was calculated by taking the square root of Simpson's diversity index across productive rearrangements. The table comes from immuneACCESS by way of TCRdb, which keeps in-frame sequences with V and J called. Part of the clones is missing from these tables; in studies checked, under half for an unresolved V gene and the rest for unknown reasons. D and trimming were read from the DNA, whereas the V and J calls and clone size are those reported in that table. This sample comprises about 230,000 clones, roughly 88% of them detected only once. The ten largest clones capture roughly 2.3% of the sample.

The study at large found these results: Clinical and demographic metadata were provided uncurated, with the amount varying by source and participant.

As to this clone: Which antigen it targets is not known. Within one base of it there is no much larger clone, and no base qualities were kept.

This sequence originates from a woman aged 40 to 50 with acute COVID-19. Sequenced sample: PBMCs or T cells enriched from blood (not recorded which). Rearrangement joined TRBV18 to TRBJ2-6; perhaps TRBD1 is the D gene, with 6 bases matching. The DNA sequence is given as TGTGCCAGCTCACCCCAGGGGCTTAGCTCTGGGGCCAACGTCCTGACTTTC. Protein translation: CASSPQGLSSGANVLTF.